The clone carrying this T cell receptor (beta chain) was found once. What it binds is not known. Target depth was 1 in 200,000 to 1 in 1 million T cells, about 10x per clonotype. TCRdb's table, derived via immunoSEQ multiplex PCR, lists solely in-frame clones and lacks some. The sample records over 30,000 clones, around 63% being singletons. V lost 6 bases to trimming and J lost 7 bases, with 22 bases between them. Germline V gene lookup returns CDR1 MDHEN and CDR2 SYDVKM. The CDR3 is made up of 16 amino acids. These data originate in a study of cytotoxic CD8 clonotypes in ibrutinib-treated CLL. Study-level findings and limits: There were differences in sampling times between sustained-remission and progressing patients. Baseline clonality, higher than in age-matched healthy donors, tracked circulating CD8+ T-cell counts.

This sequence joins TRBV28 and TRBJ2-1; no reliable D call. This receptor was obtained from a human donor with chronic lymphocytic leukemia. Sample: PBMCs, taken at disease progression, from a patient treated with ibrutinib. CDR3 amino acids: CASRESVRYSPNEQFF. The CDR3 DNA sequence: TGTGCCAGCAGAGAGTCCGTCCGATACAGTCCAAATGAGCAGTTCTTC. Complete variable domain (other parts from reference TRBV28 and TRBJ2-1): DVKVTQSSRYLVKRTGEKVFLECVQDMDHENMFWYRQDPGLGLRLIYFSYDVKMKEKGDIPEGYSVSREKKERFSLILESASTNQTSMYLCASRESVRYSPNEQFFGPGTRLTVL.